Listed below are T cell receptor beta chains from one sample, sequenced in a study of T cell responses to AZD1222 COVID-19 vaccine. This table comes from immunoSEQ multiplex PCR, and its TCRdb copy is limited to in-frame clones, with some not included. The repertoire consists of around 180,000 clones, with around 88% occurring once and the leading ten covering roughly 8%. This material consisted of peripheral blood, taken on day 0 of AZD1222 vaccination. Receptor source: an adult in good health. Each CDR3 is given without its conserved first and last residue. The D gene is left open where the match is weak.

j_call | d_call | v_call | cdr3_aa
TRBJ2-1 | - | TRBV3-1/TRBV3-2 | ASSQDLPGEIVNEQF
TRBJ2-7 | TRBD2 | TRBV28 | ASSLVGGGNEQY
TRBJ2-1 | - | TRBV28 | ATMGIGNEQF
TRBJ1-1 | TRBD1 | TRBV11-2 | ASSPLDRVNTEAF
TRBJ1-3 | - | TRBV10-1 | ASSEGGIGNTIY
TRBJ1-1 | - | TRBV6-2/TRBV6-3 | ASSLWGTNTEAF
TRBJ1-3 | TRBD1 | TRBV5-1 | ASSSGGTGNTIY
TRBJ1-1 | TRBD1 | TRBV2 | ASSVRDRDTEAF
TRBJ2-1 | TRBD2 | TRBV30 | AWNPTLAGSYNEQF
TRBJ1-2 | TRBD1 | TRBV12-3/TRBV12-4 | ASTPQGAYGYT
TRBJ2-5 | - | TRBV2 | ASSGGAPQETQY